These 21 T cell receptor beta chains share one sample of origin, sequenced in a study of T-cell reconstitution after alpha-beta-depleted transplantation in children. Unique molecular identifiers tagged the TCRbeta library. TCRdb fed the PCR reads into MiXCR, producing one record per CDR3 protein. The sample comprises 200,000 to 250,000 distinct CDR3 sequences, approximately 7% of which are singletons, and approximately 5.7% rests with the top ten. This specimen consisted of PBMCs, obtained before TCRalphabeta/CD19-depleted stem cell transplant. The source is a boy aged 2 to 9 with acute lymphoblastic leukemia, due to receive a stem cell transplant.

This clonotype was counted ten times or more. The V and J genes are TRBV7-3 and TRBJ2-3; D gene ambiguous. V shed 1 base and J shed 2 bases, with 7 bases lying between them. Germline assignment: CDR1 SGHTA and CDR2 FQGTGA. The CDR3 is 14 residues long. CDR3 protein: CASSLISATDTQYF. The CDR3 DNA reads TGTGCCAGCAGCTTAATTTCAGCCACAGATACGCAGTATTTT.

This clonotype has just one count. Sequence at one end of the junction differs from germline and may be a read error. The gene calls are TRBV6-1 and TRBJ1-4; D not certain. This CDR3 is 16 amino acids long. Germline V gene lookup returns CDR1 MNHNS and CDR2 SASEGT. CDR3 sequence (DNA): TGTGCCAGCAGTGAATACGGTCCTGCAACTAATAAAAAACTGTTTTTT. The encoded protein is CASSEYGPATNKKLFF.

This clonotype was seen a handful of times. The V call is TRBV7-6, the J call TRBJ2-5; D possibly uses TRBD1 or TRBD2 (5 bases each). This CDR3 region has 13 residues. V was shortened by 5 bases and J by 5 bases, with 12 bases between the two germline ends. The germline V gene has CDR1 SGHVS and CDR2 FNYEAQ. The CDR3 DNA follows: TGTGCCAGCAGCCCTCAGTGGGGGGAGACCCAGTACTTC. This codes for CASSPQWGETQYF.

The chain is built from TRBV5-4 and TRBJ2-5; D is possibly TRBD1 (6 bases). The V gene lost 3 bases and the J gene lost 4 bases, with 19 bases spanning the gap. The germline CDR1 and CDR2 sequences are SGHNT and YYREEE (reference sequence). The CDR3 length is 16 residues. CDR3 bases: TGTGCCAGCAGCTCACCCACGGGCCGAGGGGGAGAGACCCAGTACTTC. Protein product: CASSSPTGRGGETQYF.

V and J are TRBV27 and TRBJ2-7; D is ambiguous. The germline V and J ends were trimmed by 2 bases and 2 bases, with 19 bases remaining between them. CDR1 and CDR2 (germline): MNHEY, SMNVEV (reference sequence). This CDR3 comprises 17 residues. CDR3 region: CASSLLIHPTQPYEQYF. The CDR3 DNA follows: TGTGCCAGCAGTTTACTAATACACCCGACCCAACCCTACGAGCAGTACTTC.

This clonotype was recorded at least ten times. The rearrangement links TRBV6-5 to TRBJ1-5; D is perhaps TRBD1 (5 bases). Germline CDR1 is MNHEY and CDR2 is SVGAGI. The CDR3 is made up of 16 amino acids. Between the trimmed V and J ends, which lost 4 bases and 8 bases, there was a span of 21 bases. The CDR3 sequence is CASSSSGGLGLEPQHF. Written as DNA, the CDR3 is TGTGCCAGCAGTTCCTCCGGGGGGTTAGGGCTGGAGCCCCAGCATTTT.

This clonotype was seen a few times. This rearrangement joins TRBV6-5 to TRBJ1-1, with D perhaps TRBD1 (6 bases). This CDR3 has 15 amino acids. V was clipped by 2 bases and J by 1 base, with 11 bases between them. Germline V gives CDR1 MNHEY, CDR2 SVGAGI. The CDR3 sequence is CASSYIRGTNTEAFF. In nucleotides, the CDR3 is TGTGCCAGCAGTTACATCAGGGGAACGAACACTGAAGCTTTCTTT.

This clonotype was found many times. CDR3 nucleotides: TGTGCCAGCAGTCCCTCTAGGGCCTCCTACAATGAGCAGTTCTTC. Translated: CASSPSRASYNEQFF. This chain links TRBV12-3 or TRBV12-4 with TRBJ2-1; D unclear. CDR3 size: 15 residues. Trimming left V 5 bases short and J 0 bases short, with 11 bases between.

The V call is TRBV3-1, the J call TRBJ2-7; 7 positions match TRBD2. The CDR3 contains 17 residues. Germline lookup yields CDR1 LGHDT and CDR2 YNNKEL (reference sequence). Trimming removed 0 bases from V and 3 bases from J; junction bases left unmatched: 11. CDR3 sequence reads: CASSQEINGRPFYEQYF. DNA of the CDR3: TGTGCCAGCAGCCAAGAAATCAACGGGAGGCCCTTCTACGAGCAGTACTTC.

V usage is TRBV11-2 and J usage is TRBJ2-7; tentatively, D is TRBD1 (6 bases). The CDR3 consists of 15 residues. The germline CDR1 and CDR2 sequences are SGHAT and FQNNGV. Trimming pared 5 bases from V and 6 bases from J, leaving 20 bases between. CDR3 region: CASSRRRDTGAEQYF. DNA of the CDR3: TGTGCCAGCAGCCGTCGTAGGGACACGGGCGCCGAGCAGTACTTC.

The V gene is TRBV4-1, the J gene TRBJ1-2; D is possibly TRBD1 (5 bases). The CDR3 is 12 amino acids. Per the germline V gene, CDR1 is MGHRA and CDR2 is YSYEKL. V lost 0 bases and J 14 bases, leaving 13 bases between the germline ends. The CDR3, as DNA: TGCGCCAGCAGCCAAGATCCTCGGGGGACTACCTTC. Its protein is CASSQDPRGTTF.

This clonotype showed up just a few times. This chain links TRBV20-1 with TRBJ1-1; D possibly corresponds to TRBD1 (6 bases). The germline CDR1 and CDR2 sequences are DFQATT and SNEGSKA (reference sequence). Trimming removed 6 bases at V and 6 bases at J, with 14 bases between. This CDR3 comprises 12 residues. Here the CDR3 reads CSASPAGAEAFF. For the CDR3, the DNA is TGCAGTGCCTCTCCCGCAGGGGCTGAAGCTTTCTTT.

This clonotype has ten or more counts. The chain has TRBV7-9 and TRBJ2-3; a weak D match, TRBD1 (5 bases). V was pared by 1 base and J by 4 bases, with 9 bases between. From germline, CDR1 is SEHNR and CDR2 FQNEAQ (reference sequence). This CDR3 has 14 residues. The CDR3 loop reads CASSLVTGADTQYF. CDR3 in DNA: TGTGCCAGCAGCTTAGTCACAGGAGCAGATACGCAGTATTTT.

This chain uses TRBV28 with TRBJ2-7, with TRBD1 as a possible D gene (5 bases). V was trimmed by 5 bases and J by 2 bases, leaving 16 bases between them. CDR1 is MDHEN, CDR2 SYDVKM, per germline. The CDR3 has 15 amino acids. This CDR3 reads CASSGQSGIPYEQYF. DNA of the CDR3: TGTGCCAGCAGTGGCCAGTCAGGGATCCCCTACGAGCAGTACTTC.

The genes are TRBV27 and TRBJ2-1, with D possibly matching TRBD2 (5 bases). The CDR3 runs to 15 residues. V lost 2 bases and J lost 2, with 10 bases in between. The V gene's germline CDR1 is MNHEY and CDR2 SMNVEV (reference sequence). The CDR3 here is CASSLAGPTYNEQFF. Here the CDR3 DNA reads TGTGCCAGCAGTTTAGCGGGTCCCACCTACAATGAGCAGTTCTTC.

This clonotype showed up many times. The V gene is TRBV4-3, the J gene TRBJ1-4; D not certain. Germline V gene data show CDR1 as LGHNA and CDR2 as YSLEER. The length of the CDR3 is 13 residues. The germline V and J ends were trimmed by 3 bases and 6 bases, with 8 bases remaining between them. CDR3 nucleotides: TGCGCCAGCAGCCATGGGTACGATGAAAAACTGTTTTTT. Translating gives CASSHGYDEKLFF.

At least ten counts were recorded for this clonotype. In DNA form, the CDR3 reads TGTGCCAGCAGTGCGGGCATGAACACTGAAGCTTTCTTT. It codes for CASSAGMNTEAFF. The V and J genes are TRBV25-1 and TRBJ1-1; no reliable D call. Germline assignment: CDR1 MGHDK and CDR2 SYGVNS. Deletions cut 4 bases from V and 0 bases from J, with 6 bases between. The CDR3 is 13 amino acids.

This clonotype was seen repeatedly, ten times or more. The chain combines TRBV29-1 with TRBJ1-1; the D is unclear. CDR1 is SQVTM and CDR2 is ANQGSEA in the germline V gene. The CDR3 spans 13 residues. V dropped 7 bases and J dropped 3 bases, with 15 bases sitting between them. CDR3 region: CSGKLGPYTEAFF. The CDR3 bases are TGCAGCGGAAAGTTGGGCCCTTACACTGAAGCTTTCTTT.

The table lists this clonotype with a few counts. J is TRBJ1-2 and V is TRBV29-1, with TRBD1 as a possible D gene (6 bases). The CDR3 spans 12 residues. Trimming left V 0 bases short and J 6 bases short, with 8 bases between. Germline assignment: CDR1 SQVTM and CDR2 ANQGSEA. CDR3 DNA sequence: TGCAGCGTTGAAGATCAGGGGAATGGCTACACCTTC. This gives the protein CSVEDQGNGYTF.

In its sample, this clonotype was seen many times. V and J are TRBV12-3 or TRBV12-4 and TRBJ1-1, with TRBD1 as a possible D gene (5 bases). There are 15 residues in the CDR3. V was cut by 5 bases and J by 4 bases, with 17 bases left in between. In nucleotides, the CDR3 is TGTGCCAGCAGTCCACCCAATAGGGGAGGCACTGAAGCTTTCTTT. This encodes CASSPPNRGGTEAFF.

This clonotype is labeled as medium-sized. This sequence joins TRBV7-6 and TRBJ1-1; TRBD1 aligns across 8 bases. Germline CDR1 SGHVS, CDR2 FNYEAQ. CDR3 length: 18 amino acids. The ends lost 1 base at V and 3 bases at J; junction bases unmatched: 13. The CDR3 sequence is CASSLGRIAGGKDTEAFF. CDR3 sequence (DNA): TGTGCCAGCAGCTTAGGTCGGATCGCAGGGGGCAAGGACACTGAAGCTTTCTTT.